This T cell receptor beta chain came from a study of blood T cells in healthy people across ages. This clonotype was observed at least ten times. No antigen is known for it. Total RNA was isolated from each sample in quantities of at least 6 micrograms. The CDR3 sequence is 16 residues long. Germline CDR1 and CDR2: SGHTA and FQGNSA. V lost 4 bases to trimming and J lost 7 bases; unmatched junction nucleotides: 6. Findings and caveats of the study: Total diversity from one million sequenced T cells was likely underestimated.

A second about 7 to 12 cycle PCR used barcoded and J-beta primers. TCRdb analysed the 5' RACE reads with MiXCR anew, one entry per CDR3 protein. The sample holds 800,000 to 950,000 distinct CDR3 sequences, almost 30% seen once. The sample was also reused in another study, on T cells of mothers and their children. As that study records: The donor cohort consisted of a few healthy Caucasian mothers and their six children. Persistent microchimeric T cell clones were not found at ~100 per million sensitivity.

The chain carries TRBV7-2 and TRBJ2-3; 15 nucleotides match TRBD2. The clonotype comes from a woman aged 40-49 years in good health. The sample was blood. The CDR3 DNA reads TGTGCCAGCAGCTCCCCGGGACTAGCGGGGGGATATACGCAGTATTTT. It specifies CASSSPGLAGGYTQYF.